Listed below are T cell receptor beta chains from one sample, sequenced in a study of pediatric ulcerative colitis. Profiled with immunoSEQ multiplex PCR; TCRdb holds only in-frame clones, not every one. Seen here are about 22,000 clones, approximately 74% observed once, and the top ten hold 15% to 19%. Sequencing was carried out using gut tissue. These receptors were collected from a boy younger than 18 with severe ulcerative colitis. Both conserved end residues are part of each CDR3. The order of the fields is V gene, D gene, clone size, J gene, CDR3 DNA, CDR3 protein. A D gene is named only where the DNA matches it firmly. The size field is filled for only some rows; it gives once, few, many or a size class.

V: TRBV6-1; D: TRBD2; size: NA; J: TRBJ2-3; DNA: TGTGCCAGCAGTGATGGGAGGGGTGGTGCAGATACGCAGTATTTT; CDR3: CASSDGRGGADTQYF
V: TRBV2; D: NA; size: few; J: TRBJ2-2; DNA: TGTGCCAGCAGTGAAGAGGTAACGAACACCGGGGAGCTGTTTTTT; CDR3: CASSEEVTNTGELFF
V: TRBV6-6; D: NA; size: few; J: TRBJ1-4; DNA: TGTGCCAGCAGGTGGGGAAAACTGTTTTTT; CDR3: CASRWGKLFF
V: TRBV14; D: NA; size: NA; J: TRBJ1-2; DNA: TGTGCCAGCAGCCAAGTCGACAAGCGAAACTATGGCTACACCTTC; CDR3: CASSQVDKRNYGYTF
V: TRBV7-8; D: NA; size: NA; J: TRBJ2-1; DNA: TGTGCCAGCAGCAGAATGACGGCGGGCACTTACAATGAGCAGTTCTTC; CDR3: CASSRMTAGTYNEQFF
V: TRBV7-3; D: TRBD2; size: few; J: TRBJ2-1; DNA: TGTGCCAGCAGCTTCGGGACTAGCGGGGAGCAGTTCTTC; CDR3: CASSFGTSGEQFF
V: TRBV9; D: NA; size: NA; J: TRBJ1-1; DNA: TGTGCCAGCAGCGGCGATGGCCGAAGCACTGAAGCTTTCTTT; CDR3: CASSGDGRSTEAFF
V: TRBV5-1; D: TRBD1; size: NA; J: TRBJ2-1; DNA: TGCGCCAGCAGCTTGGTACAGGGGGGCTCTGAGCAGTTCTTC; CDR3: CASSLVQGGSEQFF
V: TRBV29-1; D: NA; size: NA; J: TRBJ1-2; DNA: TGCAGCGTTGAGTTTAGGGGTGGCTACACCTTC; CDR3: CSVEFRGGYTF
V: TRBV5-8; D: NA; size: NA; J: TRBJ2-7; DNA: TGTGCCAGCAGCGGGGCGACCGAGCAGTACTTC; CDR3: CASSGATEQYF
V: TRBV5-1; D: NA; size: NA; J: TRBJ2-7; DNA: TGCGCCAGCAGCTCCGCGTCATACGAGCAGTACTTC; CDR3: CASSSASYEQYF
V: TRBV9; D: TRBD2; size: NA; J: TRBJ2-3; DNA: TGTGCCAGCAGCGTAGGTCGGACTAGCGGGGGACCTCCACATGATACGCAGTATTTT; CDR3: CASSVGRTSGGPPHDTQYF
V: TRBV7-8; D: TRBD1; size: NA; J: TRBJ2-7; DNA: TGTGCCAGCAGCCTCCGAGGGAGCGGGACAGGGGCCAACGAGCAGTACTTC; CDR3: CASSLRGSGTGANEQYF
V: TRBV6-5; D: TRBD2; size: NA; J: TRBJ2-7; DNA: TGTGCCAGCACTACTAGCGGGGGGCTATCCTACGAGCAGTACTTC; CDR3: CASTTSGGLSYEQYF
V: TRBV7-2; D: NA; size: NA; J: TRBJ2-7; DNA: TGTGCCAGCAGCCCCTTGGGGTTGACCTACGAGCAGTACTTC; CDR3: CASSPLGLTYEQYF
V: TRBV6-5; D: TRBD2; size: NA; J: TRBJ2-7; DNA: TGTGCCAGCAGTACTCTAGCGGCTGGGGAGCAGTACTTC; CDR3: CASSTLAAGEQYF
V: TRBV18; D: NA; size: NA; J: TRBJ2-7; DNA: TGTGCCAGCTCACCAACTGAGGGGCGCTACGAGCAGTACTTC; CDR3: CASSPTEGRYEQYF
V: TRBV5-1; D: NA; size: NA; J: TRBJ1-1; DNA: TGCGCCAGCAGCTTGGCCGGACAAATGAACACTGAAGCTTTCTTT; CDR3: CASSLAGQMNTEAFF
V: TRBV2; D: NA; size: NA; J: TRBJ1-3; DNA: TGTGCCAGCAGGCAGGAAGGAAACACCATATATTTT; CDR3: CASRQEGNTIYF
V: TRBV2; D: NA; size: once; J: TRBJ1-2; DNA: TGTGCCAGCAGTGAACAGTGGATCTCAGGTCGGGGCTACACCTTC; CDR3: CASSEQWISGRGYTF
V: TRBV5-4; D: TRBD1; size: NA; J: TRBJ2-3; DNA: TGTGCCAGCAGCTTACGGACAGGGACAGATACGCAGTATTTT; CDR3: CASSLRTGTDTQYF
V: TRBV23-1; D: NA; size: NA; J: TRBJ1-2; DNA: TGCGCCAGCAGTGGTACAGCCACTAACTATGGCTACACCTTC; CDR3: CASSGTATNYGYTF
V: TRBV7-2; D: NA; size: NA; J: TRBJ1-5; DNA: TGTGCCAGCAGCCCAGGGTACCAGCCCCAGCATTTT; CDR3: CASSPGYQPQHF
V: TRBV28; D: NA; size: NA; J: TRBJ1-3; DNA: TGTGCCAGCAGTACCCCCGGGTCCGCCATATATTTT; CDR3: CASSTPGSAIYF
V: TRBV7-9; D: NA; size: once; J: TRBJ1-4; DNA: TGTGCCAGCAGCTTTAGTAAATCTAATGAAAAACTGTTTTTT; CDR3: CASSFSKSNEKLFF
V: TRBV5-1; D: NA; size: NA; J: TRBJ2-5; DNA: TGCGCCAGCAGCCTCTTGGGGGACCTCGCGGCCCAGTACTTC; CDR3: CASSLLGDLAAQYF
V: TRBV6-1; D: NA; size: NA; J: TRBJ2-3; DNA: TGTGCCAGCAGAAGGGGGGTCACAGATACGCAGTATTTT; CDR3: CASRRGVTDTQYF
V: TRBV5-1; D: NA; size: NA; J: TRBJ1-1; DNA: TGCGCCAGCAGGGCTCAGGTTAACACTGAAGCTTTCTTT; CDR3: CASRAQVNTEAFF
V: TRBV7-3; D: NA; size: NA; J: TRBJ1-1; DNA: TGTGCCAGCAGCCTATACATGAACACTGAAGCTTTCTTT; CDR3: CASSLYMNTEAFF
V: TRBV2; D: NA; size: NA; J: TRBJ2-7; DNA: TGTGCCAGCAGTGTTAGGGAAGAAGCCGAGCAGTACTTC; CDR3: CASSVREEAEQYF
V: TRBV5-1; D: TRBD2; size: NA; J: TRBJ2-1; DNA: TGCGCCAGCAGTTTTCCGGGACTAGCGGGTCAAACCCCTACCGTTGAGCAGTTCTTC; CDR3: CASSFPGLAGQTPTVEQFF
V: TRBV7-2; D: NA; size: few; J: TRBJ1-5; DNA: TGTGCCAGCAGCTTAGAAGCGAATCAGCCCCAGCATTTT; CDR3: CASSLEANQPQHF
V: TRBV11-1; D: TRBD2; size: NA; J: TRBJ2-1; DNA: TGTGCCAGCAGCCAGCTAGCGGGGGGTCATATTGAGCAGTTCTTC; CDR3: CASSQLAGGHIEQFF
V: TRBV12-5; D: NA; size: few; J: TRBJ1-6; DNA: TGTGCTAGTGGTTTGTTTTACCCCCTCCACTTT; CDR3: CASGLFYPLHF
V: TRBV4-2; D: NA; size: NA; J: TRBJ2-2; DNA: TGTGCCAGCAGCCAAGAAATTCTAATTAGTCCCGGGGAGCTGTTTTTT; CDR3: CASSQEILISPGELFF
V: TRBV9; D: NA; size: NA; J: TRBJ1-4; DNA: TGTGCCAGCAGGTACAGACCAACTAATGAAAAACTGTTTTTT; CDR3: CASRYRPTNEKLFF
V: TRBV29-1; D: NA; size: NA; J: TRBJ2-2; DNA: TGCAGCGTTAATAGGGGGACTAACACCGGGGAGCTGTTTTTT; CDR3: CSVNRGTNTGELFF